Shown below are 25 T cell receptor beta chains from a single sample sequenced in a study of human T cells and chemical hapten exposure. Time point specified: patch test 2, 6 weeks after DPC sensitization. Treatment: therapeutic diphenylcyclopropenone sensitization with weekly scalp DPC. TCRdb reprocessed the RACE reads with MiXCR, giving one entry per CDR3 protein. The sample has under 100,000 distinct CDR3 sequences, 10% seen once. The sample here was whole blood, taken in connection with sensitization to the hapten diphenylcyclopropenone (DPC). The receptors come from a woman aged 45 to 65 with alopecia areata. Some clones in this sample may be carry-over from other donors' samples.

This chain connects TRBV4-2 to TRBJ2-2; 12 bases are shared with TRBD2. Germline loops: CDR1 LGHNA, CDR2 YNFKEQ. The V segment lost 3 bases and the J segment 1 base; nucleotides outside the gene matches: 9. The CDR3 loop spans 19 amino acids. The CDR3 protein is CASSQASGRAGGNTGELFF. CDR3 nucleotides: TGTGCCAGCAGCCAGGCTAGCGGGAGGGCCGGAGGGAACACCGGGGAGCTGTTTTTT.

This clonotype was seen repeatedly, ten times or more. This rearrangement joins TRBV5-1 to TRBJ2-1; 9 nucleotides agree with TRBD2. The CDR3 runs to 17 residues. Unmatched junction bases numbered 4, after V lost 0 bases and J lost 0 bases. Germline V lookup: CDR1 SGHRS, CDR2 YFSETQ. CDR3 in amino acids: CASSLAGSGSSYNEQFF. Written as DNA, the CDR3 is TGCGCCAGCAGCTTGGCAGGTAGCGGGAGCTCCTACAATGAGCAGTTCTTC.

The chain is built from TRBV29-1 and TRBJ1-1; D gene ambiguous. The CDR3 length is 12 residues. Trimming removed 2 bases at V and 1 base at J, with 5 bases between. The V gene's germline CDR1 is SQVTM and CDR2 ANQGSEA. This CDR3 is CSVETQNTEAFF. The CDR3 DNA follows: TGCAGCGTTGAAACCCAGAACACTGAAGCTTTCTTT. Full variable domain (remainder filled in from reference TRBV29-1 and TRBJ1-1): SAVISQKPSRDICQRGTSLTIQCQVDSQVTMMFWYRQQPGQSLTLIATANQGSEATYESGFVIDKFPISRPNLTFSTLTVSNMSPEDSSIYLCSVETQNTEAFFGQGTRLTVV.

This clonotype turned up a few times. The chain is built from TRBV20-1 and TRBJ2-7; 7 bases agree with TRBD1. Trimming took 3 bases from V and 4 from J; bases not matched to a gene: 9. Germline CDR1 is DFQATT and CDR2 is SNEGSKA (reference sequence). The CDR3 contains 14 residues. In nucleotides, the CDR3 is TGCAGTGCTAGTCATGGAAGGGGGCGTTACGAGCAGTACTTC. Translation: CSASHGRGRYEQYF.

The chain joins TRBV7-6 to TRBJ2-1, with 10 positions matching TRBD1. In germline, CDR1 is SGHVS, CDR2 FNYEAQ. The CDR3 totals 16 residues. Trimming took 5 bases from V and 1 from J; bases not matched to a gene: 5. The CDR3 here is CASSSRQGASYNEQFF. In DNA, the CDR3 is TGTGCCAGCAGCAGCCGACAGGGGGCTTCCTACAATGAGCAGTTCTTC.

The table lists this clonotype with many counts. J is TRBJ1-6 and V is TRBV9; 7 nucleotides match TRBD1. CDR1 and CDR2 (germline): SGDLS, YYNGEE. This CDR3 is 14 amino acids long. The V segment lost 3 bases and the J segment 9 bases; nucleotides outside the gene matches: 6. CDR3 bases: TGTGCCAGCAGCGGAGACAGGGACGTTTCACCCCTCCACTTT. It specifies CASSGDRDVSPLHF.

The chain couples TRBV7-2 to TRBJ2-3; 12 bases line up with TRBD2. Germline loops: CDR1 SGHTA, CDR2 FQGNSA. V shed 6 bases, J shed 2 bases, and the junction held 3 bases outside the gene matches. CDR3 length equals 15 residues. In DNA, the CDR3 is TGTGCCAGCAGAAGGACTAGCGGGAACACAGATACGCAGTATTTT. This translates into CASRRTSGNTDTQYF.

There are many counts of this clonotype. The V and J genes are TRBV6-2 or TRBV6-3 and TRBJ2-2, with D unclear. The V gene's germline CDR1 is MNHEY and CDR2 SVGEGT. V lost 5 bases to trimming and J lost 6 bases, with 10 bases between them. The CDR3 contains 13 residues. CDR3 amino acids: CASSDPQPGELFF. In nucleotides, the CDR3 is TGTGCCAGCAGTGACCCACAGCCCGGGGAGCTGTTTTTT.

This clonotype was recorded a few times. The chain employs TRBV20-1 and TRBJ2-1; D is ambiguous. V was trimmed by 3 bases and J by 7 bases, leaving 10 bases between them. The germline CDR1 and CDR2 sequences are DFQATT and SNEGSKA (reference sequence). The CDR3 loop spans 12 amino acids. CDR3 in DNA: TGCAGTGCTAGCCGGCCACAAAATGAGCAGTTCTTC. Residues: CSASRPQNEQFF.

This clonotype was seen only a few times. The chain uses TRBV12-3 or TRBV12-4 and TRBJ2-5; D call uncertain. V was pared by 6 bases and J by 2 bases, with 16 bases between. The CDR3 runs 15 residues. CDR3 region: CASRPLGLPQETQYF. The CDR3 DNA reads TGTGCCAGCAGGCCCCTGGGTCTTCCACAAGAGACCCAGTACTTC.

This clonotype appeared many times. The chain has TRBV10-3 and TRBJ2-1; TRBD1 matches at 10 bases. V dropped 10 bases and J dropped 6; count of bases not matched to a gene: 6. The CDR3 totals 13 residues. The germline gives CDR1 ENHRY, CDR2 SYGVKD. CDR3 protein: CATGTGVFNEQFF. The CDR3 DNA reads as TGTGCCACCGGGACAGGGGTATTCAATGAGCAGTTCTTC.

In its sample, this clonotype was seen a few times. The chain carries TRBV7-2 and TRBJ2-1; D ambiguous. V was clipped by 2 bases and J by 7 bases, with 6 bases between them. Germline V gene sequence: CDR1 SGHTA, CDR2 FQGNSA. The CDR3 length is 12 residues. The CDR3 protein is CASSLQVNEQFF. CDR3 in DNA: TGTGCCAGCAGCTTACAGGTTAATGAGCAGTTCTTC.

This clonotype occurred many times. The CDR3 DNA reads TGTGCCAGCAGCCAAGTGTACCCGGGTCGGGAGACCCAGTACTTC. Its protein is CASSQVYPGRETQYF. The genes are TRBV3-1 and TRBJ2-5; no clear D gene. V was trimmed by 1 base and J by 5 bases, leaving 14 bases between them. The CDR3 is 15 amino acids. CDR1 is LGHDT, CDR2 YNNKEL, per germline (reference sequence).

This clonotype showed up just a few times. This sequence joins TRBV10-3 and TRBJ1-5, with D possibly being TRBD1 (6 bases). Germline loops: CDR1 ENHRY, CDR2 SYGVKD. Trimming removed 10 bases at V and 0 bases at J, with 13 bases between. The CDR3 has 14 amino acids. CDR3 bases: TGTGCCACCACACAGGGATTTAGCAATCAGCCCCAGCATTTT. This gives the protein CATTQGFSNQPQHF.

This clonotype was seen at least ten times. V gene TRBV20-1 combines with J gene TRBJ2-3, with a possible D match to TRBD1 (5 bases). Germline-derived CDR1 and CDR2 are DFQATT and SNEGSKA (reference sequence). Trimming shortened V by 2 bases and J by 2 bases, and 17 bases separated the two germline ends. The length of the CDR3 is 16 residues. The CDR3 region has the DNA TGCAGTGCTAGACCCCTGGACATACCCTACACAGATACGCAGTATTTT. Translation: CSARPLDIPYTDTQYF.

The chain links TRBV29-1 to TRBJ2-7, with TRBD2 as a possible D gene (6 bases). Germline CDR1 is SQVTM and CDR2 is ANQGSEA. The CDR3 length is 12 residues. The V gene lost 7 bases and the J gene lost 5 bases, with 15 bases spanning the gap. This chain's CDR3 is CSGGAGSDEQYF. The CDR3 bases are TGCAGCGGGGGTGCGGGGTCCGACGAGCAGTACTTC.

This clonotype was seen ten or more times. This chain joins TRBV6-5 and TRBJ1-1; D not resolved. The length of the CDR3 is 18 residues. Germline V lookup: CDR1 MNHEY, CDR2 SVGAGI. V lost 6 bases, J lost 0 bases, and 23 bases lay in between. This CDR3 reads CASSRNLPMMSMNTEAFF. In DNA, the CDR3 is TGTGCCAGCAGCCGTAACCTGCCGATGATGTCGATGAACACTGAAGCTTTCTTT.

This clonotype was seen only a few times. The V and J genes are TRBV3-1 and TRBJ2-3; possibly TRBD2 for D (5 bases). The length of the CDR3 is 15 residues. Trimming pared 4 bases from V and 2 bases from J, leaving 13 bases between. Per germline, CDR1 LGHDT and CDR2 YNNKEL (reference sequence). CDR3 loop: CASSLDWRPTDTQYF. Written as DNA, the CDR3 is TGTGCCAGCAGCCTGGACTGGAGGCCCACAGATACGCAGTATTTT.

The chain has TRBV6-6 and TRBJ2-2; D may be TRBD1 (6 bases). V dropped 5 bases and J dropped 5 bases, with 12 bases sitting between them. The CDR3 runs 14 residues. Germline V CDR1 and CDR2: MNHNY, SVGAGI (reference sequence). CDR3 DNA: TGTGCCAGCAGTCGTAGGACAGAGACCGGGGAGCTGTTTTTT. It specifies CASSRRTETGELFF.

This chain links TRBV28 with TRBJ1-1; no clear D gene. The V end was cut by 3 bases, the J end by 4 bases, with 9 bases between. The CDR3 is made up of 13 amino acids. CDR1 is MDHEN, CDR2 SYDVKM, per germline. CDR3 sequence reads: CASSFMGGTEAFF. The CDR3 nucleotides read TGTGCCAGCAGTTTTATGGGTGGCACTGAAGCTTTCTTT.

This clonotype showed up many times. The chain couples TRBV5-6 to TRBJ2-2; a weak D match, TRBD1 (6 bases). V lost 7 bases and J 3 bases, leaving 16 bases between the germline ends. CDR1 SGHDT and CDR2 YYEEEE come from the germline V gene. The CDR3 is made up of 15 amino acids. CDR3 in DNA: TGTGCCAGCGCCCCGGGCCCAGGGGACACCGGGGAGCTGTTTTTT. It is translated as CASAPGPGDTGELFF.

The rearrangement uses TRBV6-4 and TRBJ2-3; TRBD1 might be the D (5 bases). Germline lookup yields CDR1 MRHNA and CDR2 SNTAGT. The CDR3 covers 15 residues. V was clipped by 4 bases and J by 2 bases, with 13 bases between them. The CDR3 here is CASSVQATVTDTQYF. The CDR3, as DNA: TGTGCCAGCAGTGTACAGGCAACAGTCACAGATACGCAGTATTTT.

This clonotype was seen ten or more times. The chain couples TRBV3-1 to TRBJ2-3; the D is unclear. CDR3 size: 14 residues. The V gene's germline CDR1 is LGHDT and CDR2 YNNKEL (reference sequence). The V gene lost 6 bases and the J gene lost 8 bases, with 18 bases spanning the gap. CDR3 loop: CASSYLETLGTQYF. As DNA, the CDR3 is TGTGCCAGCAGTTACCTTGAGACGTTGGGTACGCAGTATTTT.

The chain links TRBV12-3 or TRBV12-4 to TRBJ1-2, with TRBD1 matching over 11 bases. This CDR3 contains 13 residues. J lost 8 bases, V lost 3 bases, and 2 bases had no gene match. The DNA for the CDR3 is TGTGCCAGCAGTTTGGACAGGGGGCGGGGCTACACCTTC. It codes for CASSLDRGRGYTF.

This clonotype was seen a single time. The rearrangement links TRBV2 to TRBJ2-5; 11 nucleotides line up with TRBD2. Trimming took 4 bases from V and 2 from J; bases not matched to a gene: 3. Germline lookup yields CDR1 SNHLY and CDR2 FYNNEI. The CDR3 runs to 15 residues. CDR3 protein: CASSGGTSGQETQYF. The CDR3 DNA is TGTGCCAGCAGTGGCGGGACTAGCGGACAAGAGACCCAGTACTTC.